Following are 20 T cell receptor beta chains from one sample sequenced in a study of T cell responses to AZD1222 COVID-19 vaccine. Profiled with immunoSEQ multiplex PCR; TCRdb holds only in-frame clones, not every one. The table shows about 150,000 clones, with about 91% occurring only once. The sample here was peripheral blood, taken on day 0 of MenACWY control vaccination. These receptors came from an adult in good health.

This chain uses TRBV3-1 (or the pseudogene TRBV3-2) with TRBJ1-5, with D possibly TRBD1 on 6 matching bases. Germline V gene data show CDR1 as LGHDT and CDR2 as YNNKEL (reference sequence). The V end was cut by 3 bases, the J end by 3 bases, with 12 bases between. The CDR3 length is 15 residues. The CDR3 nucleotides are TGTGCCAGCAGCCAGTCGACAGGTCCCAATCAGCCCCAGCATTTT. Translation: CASSQSTGPNQPQHF.

This clone was seen only a few times. The genes are TRBV9 and TRBJ1-1; D is undetermined. The CDR3 extends over 13 amino acids. V gave up 6 bases and J gave up 1 base, with 10 bases separating them. Germline V CDR1 and CDR2: SGDLS, YYNGEE. As DNA, the CDR3 is TGTGCCAGCACAGCAGGACCGAACACTGAAGCTTTCTTT. This translates into CASTAGPNTEAFF.

V and J are TRBV3-1 (or the pseudogene TRBV3-2) and TRBJ1-2; D gene ambiguous. Germline loops: CDR1 LGHDT, CDR2 YNNKEL (reference sequence). The CDR3 runs 14 residues. Trimming cost V 4 bases and J 0 bases, with 9 bases left between them. This CDR3 reads CASSPPHSNYGYTF. The CDR3 DNA is TGTGCCAGCAGCCCCCCCCATTCTAACTATGGCTACACCTTC.

The V and J genes are TRBV4-1 and TRBJ2-5; 7 positions agree with TRBD2. V shed 4 bases, J shed 3 bases, and the junction held 8 bases outside the gene matches. The germline V gene has CDR1 MGHRA and CDR2 YSYEKL. The CDR3 is 15 residues long. This CDR3 is CASSPWSGIKETQYF. CDR3 bases: TGCGCCAGCAGCCCCTGGAGCGGGATTAAAGAGACCCAGTACTTC.

The chain combines TRBV24-1 with TRBJ2-4; no clear D. Per germline, CDR1 KGHDR and CDR2 SFDVKD. CDR3 length: 14 amino acids. V was cut by 4 bases and J by 1 base, with 7 bases left in between. Written as DNA, the CDR3 is TGTGCCACCAGTGACCATGGGGCCAAAAACATTCAGTACTTC. Encoded protein: CATSDHGAKNIQYF.

CDR3 nucleotides: TGCAGCGTACAGGACAGGGGGGTTGCCTACGAGCAGTACTTC. This sequence encodes CSVQDRGVAYEQYF. The rearrangement links TRBV29-1 to TRBJ2-7; 10 bases map to TRBD1. This CDR3 region has 14 residues. Germline V gene sequence: CDR1 SQVTM, CDR2 ANQGSEA. V was pared by 6 bases and J by 2 bases, with 7 bases of the junction left unmatched.

The CDR3 here is CASSVGLAQNTGELFF. CDR3 in DNA: TGTGCCAGCAGCGTAGGACTAGCGCAGAACACCGGGGAGCTGTTTTTT. This chain uses TRBV9 with TRBJ2-2, with 8 bases aligning to TRBD2. From germline, CDR1 is SGDLS and CDR2 YYNGEE. This CDR3 region has 16 residues. Trimming removed 0 bases from V and 1 base from J; junction bases left unmatched: 2.

The chain has TRBV27 and TRBJ1-1; tentatively, D is TRBD1 (6 bases). CDR3 length equals 16 residues. Germline V lookup: CDR1 MNHEY, CDR2 SMNVEV (reference sequence). V dropped 6 bases and J dropped 7 bases, with 24 bases sitting between them. The CDR3 sequence is CASRAPKGRGTNEAFF. The CDR3 nucleotides read TGTGCCAGCAGAGCTCCAAAGGGCAGGGGAACCAATGAAGCTTTCTTT.

V gene TRBV7-2 combines with J gene TRBJ2-1; no reliable D call. The CDR3 is 14 residues long. In germline, CDR1 is SGHTA, CDR2 FQGNSA. Trimming took off 5 bases at V and 1 base at J, with 9 bases between the two ends. In nucleotides, the CDR3 is TGTGCCAGCAGCCCCTATATGTCCTACAATGAGCAGTTCTTC. Amino acid sequence: CASSPYMSYNEQFF.

V and J are TRBV19 and TRBJ2-7; 7 nucleotides align to TRBD1. This CDR3 contains 14 residues. The V gene's germline CDR1 is LNHDA and CDR2 SQIVND (reference sequence). The junction had 10 bases not matched to a gene; V was cut back by 5 bases and J by 6 bases. The CDR3 nucleotides read TGTGCCAGTAGTTCCCGGGACAGCCCCCTCGAGCAGTACTTC. It encodes CASSSRDSPLEQYF.

This sequence joins TRBV9 and TRBJ2-3, with 10 bases lining up with TRBD2. CDR1 SGDLS and CDR2 YYNGEE come from the germline V gene. V gave up 4 bases and J gave up 0 bases; unmatched junction bases: 11. CDR3 length: 18 amino acids. CDR3 in amino acids: CASSTPSGSFRSTDTQYF. The CDR3 DNA reads TGTGCCAGCAGCACTCCTAGCGGGAGCTTTCGGAGCACAGATACGCAGTATTTT.

The chain is built from TRBV6-6 and TRBJ2-7; 8 bases match TRBD1. Germline CDR1 reads MNHNY; CDR2 reads SVGAGI (reference sequence). Germline trimming cut 8 bases from V and 0 bases from J; bases unmatched to any gene: 12. The CDR3 runs to 16 residues. The CDR3 bases are TGTGCCAGCTCAGGGATAGACAGGGGCAGCTCCTACGAGCAGTACTTC. Encoded protein: CASSGIDRGSSYEQYF.

This chain connects TRBV28 to TRBJ2-2; D not certain. The V gene's germline CDR1 is MDHEN and CDR2 SYDVKM. V was trimmed by 9 bases and J by 5 bases, leaving 4 bases between them. This CDR3 region has 10 residues. CDR3 loop: CASLTGELFF. CDR3 nucleotides: TGTGCCAGTTTAACCGGGGAGCTGTTTTTT.

This clone was seen just once. This chain links TRBV3-1 (or the pseudogene TRBV3-2) with TRBJ1-1; D perhaps matches TRBD1 (5 bases). Germline V gene sequence: CDR1 LGHDT, CDR2 YNNKEL (reference sequence). The CDR3 runs to 13 residues. The germline V and J ends were trimmed by 3 bases and 3 bases, with 8 bases remaining between them. The CDR3 protein is CASSHGTHTEAFF. For the CDR3, the DNA is TGTGCCAGCAGCCACGGGACGCACACTGAAGCTTTCTTT.

The chain is built from TRBV18 and TRBJ1-2, with 7 nucleotides matching TRBD1. Germline CDR1 reads KGHSH; CDR2 reads LQKENI. The CDR3 totals 15 residues. J lost 1 base, V lost 4 bases, and 6 bases had no gene match. The DNA for the CDR3 is TGTGCCAGCTCACTAAATACAGGGGATAACTATGGCTACACCTTC. Encoded protein: CASSLNTGDNYGYTF.

The chain employs TRBV6-2 or TRBV6-3 and TRBJ1-1; 8 bases are a match to TRBD1. CDR3 length: 15 residues. CDR1 and CDR2 from the germline V gene are MNHEY and SVGEGT. Trimming at V came to 4 bases and at J to 0 bases, leaving 4 bases not matched to a gene. The CDR3 nucleotides are TGTGCCAGCAGTTCCCAGGGGGCTCTGAACACTGAAGCTTTCTTT. Its translation is CASSSQGALNTEAFF.

CDR3 in amino acids: CASEGRGTNQPQHF. CDR3 in DNA: TGTGCCAGCGAAGGAAGGGGGACCAATCAGCCCCAGCATTTT. This chain connects TRBV7-2 to TRBJ1-5, with a tentative D call TRBD1 (6 bases). V dropped 8 bases and J dropped 3 bases, with 14 bases sitting between them. Looked up from germline, CDR1 is SGHTA and CDR2 is FQGNSA. The CDR3 runs 14 residues.

This chain joins TRBV5-1 and TRBJ2-3, with 10 positions matching TRBD2. V lost 5 bases, J lost 3 bases, and 6 bases stayed unmatched. Per the germline V gene, CDR1 is SGHRS and CDR2 is YFSETQ. The CDR3 totals 15 residues. CDR3 in DNA: TGCGCCAGCAGGCCAGCGGGAGGGGGAACAGATACGCAGTATTTT. Its protein is CASRPAGGGTDTQYF.

The gene calls are TRBV5-4 and TRBJ2-1; possible D gene TRBD2, 5 bases. The germline CDR1 and CDR2 sequences are SGHNT and YYREEE (reference sequence). The V end was cut by 0 bases, the J end by 2 bases, with 9 bases between. This CDR3 comprises 15 residues. The CDR3 sequence is CASSLASGPYNEQFF. CDR3 nucleotide sequence: TGTGCCAGCAGCTTGGCCAGCGGCCCCTACAATGAGCAGTTCTTC.

The chain links TRBV13 to TRBJ2-7; D is unclear. Germline CDR1 is PRHDT and CDR2 is FYEKMQ (reference sequence). The CDR3 is made up of 12 amino acids. The V gene lost 2 bases and the J gene lost 3 bases, with 5 bases spanning the gap. The CDR3 DNA is TGTGCCAGCAGCTTAACCGGCTACGAGCAGTACTTC. It codes for CASSLTGYEQYF.